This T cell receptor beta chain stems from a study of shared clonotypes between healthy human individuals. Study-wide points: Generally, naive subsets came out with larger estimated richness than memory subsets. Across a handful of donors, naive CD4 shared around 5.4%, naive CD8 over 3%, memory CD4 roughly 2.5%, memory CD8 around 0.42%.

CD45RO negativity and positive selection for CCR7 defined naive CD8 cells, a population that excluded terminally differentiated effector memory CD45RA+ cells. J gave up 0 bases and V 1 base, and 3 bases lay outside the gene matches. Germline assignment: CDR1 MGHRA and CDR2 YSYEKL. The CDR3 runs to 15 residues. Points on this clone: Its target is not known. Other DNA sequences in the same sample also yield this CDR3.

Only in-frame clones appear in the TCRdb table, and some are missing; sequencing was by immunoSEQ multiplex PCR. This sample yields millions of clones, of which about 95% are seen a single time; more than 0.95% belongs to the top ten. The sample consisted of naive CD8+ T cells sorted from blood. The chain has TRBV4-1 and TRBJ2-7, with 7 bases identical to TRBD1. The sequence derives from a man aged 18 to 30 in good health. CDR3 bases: TGCGCCAGCAGCCAAGGACAGGGCAGCTCCTACGAGCAGTACTTC. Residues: CASSQGQGSSYEQYF.